Listed below are T cell receptor beta chains from one sample, sequenced in a study of T-cell reconstitution after alpha-beta-depleted transplantation in children. MiXCR, run by TCRdb on the PCR reads, gives a single entry per CDR3 protein. The data show 530,000 or so distinct CDR3 sequences, more than 20% seen once. Specimen: PBMCs, collected before TCRalphabeta/CD19-depleted stem cell transplant. Receptors were obtained from a boy less than two years old with Wiskott-Aldrich syndrome, due to receive a stem cell transplant. The CDR3 runs from the conserved cysteine through the conserved F or W. Each record gives: clone size, D gene, V gene, J gene, CDR3 protein, CDR3 DNA. A D gene is named only where the DNA matches it firmly. Not all rows give a size; the values are once, few, many and, for expanded clones, a class.

clone_size: .
d_call: .
v_call: TRBV5-1
j_call: TRBJ2-3
cdr3_aa: CASSLEVAGRADTQYF
cdr3_nt: TGCGCCAGCAGCTTGGAGGTGGCGGGAAGGGCAGATACGCAGTATTTT

clone_size: .
d_call: .
v_call: TRBV30
j_call: TRBJ2-1
cdr3_aa: CAWSRGPASSYNEQFF
cdr3_nt: TGTGCCTGGAGCCGAGGACCCGCGAGCTCCTACAATGAGCAGTTCTTC

clone_size: few
d_call: TRBD2
v_call: TRBV7-6
j_call: TRBJ2-2
cdr3_aa: CASSGLSGRGLLFGELFF
cdr3_nt: TGTGCCAGCAGCGGCCTTAGCGGGAGGGGACTTCTCTTCGGGGAGCTGTTTTTT

clone_size: few
d_call: .
v_call: TRBV28
j_call: TRBJ2-7
cdr3_aa: CASSTDREVSYEQYF
cdr3_nt: TGTGCCAGCAGCACAGACAGGGAGGTGTCCTACGAGCAGTACTTC

clone_size: few
d_call: TRBD1
v_call: TRBV7-9
j_call: TRBJ2-5
cdr3_aa: CASSSNGQGASPF
cdr3_nt: TGTGCCAGCAGCTCGAATGGACAGGGGGCTTCCCCCTTC

clone_size: .
d_call: TRBD1
v_call: TRBV3-1
j_call: TRBJ2-1
cdr3_aa: CASSQDRWGQMQFF
cdr3_nt: TGTGCCAGCAGCCAAGATCGATGGGGACAGATGCAGTTCTTC

clone_size: .
d_call: .
v_call: TRBV15
j_call: TRBJ2-7
cdr3_aa: CATSRPINDEQYF
cdr3_nt: TGTGCCACCAGCAGACCCATAAACGACGAGCAGTACTTC

clone_size: .
d_call: TRBD2
v_call: TRBV27
j_call: TRBJ2-3
cdr3_aa: CASSLSGSGADTQYF
cdr3_nt: TGTGCCAGCAGTCTTAGCGGGAGTGGGGCAGATACGCAGTATTTT

clone_size: .
d_call: TRBD2
v_call: TRBV27
j_call: TRBJ2-1
cdr3_aa: CASVRSGKFLEQFF
cdr3_nt: TGTGCCAGCGTCCGAAGCGGGAAGTTTTTGGAGCAGTTCTTC

clone_size: .
d_call: .
v_call: TRBV29-1
j_call: TRBJ2-1
cdr3_aa: CSVEPEVQFF
cdr3_nt: TGCAGCGTAGAACCAGAGGTGCAGTTCTTC

clone_size: .
d_call: TRBD2
v_call: TRBV3-1
j_call: TRBJ2-1
cdr3_aa: CASSLPAGGGYNEQFF
cdr3_nt: TGTGCCAGCAGCCTCCCAGCGGGAGGGGGGTACAATGAGCAGTTCTTC

clone_size: .
d_call: TRBD2
v_call: TRBV20-1
j_call: TRBJ2-5
cdr3_aa: CSARRREGQEPQYF
cdr3_nt: TGCAGTGCTAGAAGGCGGGAGGGACAAGAGCCCCAGTACTTC

clone_size: .
d_call: .
v_call: TRBV20-1
j_call: TRBJ2-2
cdr3_aa: CSARNRAWGTGELFF
cdr3_nt: TGCAGTGCCCGGAACAGGGCATGGGGCACCGGGGAGCTGTTTTTT

clone_size: .
d_call: .
v_call: TRBV5-1
j_call: TRBJ2-5
cdr3_aa: CASSLALAYETQYF
cdr3_nt: TGCGCCAGCAGCTTGGCGCTAGCTTACGAGACCCAGTACTTC

clone_size: few
d_call: .
v_call: TRBV28
j_call: TRBJ2-2
cdr3_aa: CASSIPEGPGELFF
cdr3_nt: TGTGCCAGCAGTATCCCCGAGGGTCCCGGGGAGCTGTTTTTT

clone_size: .
d_call: .
v_call: TRBV5-1
j_call: TRBJ2-7
cdr3_aa: CASSPPGLSSSYEQYF
cdr3_nt: TGCGCCAGCAGCCCTCCGGGACTCTCATCCTCCTACGAGCAGTACTTC

clone_size: once
d_call: .
v_call: TRBV28
j_call: TRBJ2-7
cdr3_aa: CASSTQGGEQYF
cdr3_nt: TGTGCCAGCAGCACACAGGGAGGTGAGCAGTACTTC

clone_size: .
d_call: .
v_call: TRBV20-1
j_call: TRBJ2-1
cdr3_aa: CSASGRSDEQFF
cdr3_nt: TGCAGTGCTAGTGGTCGATCCGATGAGCAGTTCTTC

clone_size: .
d_call: .
v_call: TRBV6-1
j_call: TRBJ1-1
cdr3_aa: CASRFLSVGTEAFF
cdr3_nt: TGTGCCAGCAGATTCCTTTCAGTCGGGACTGAAGCTTTCTTT

clone_size: .
d_call: .
v_call: TRBV28
j_call: TRBJ2-2
cdr3_aa: CASMPPVGNTGELFF
cdr3_nt: TGTGCCAGCATGCCCCCCGTGGGGAACACCGGGGAGCTGTTTTTT

clone_size: once
d_call: .
v_call: TRBV18
j_call: TRBJ2-2
cdr3_aa: CASSPPAGDYTGELFF
cdr3_nt: TGTGCCAGCTCACCACCGGCAGGGGACTACACCGGGGAGCTGTTTTTT

clone_size: .
d_call: TRBD2
v_call: TRBV5-1
j_call: TRBJ2-3
cdr3_aa: CASSLMASGRVPTDTQYF
cdr3_nt: TGCGCCAGCAGCTTAATGGCTAGCGGGAGGGTCCCGACAGATACGCAGTATTTT

clone_size: once
d_call: TRBD2
v_call: TRBV3-1
j_call: TRBJ2-1
cdr3_aa: CASSPKQILAGGLFSYNEQFF
cdr3_nt: TGTGCCAGCAGCCCTAAACAAATACTAGCGGGAGGACTATTCTCCTACAATGAGCAGTTCTTC

clone_size: few
d_call: TRBD1
v_call: TRBV28
j_call: TRBJ2-1
cdr3_aa: CASSARDRGVGNEQFF
cdr3_nt: TGTGCCAGCAGCGCCAGGGACAGGGGAGTTGGTAATGAGCAGTTCTTC

clone_size: .
d_call: TRBD1
v_call: TRBV11-1
j_call: TRBJ1-2
cdr3_aa: CASSPPTGLYGYTF
cdr3_nt: TGTGCCAGCAGCCCACCGACAGGGCTCTATGGCTACACCTTC

clone_size: few
d_call: TRBD2
v_call: TRBV7-8
j_call: TRBJ2-7
cdr3_aa: CASGPTGLDWSEQYF
cdr3_nt: TGTGCCAGCGGCCCGACGGGACTAGACTGGTCCGAGCAGTACTTC

clone_size: many
d_call: .
v_call: TRBV27
j_call: TRBJ1-2
cdr3_aa: CASSPDGYGYTF
cdr3_nt: TGTGCCAGCAGCCCGGACGGCTATGGCTACACCTTC

clone_size: once
d_call: .
v_call: TRBV20-1
j_call: TRBJ1-2
cdr3_aa: CSARDRGGNYGYTF
cdr3_nt: TGCAGTGCTAGAGATCGGGGCGGAAACTATGGCTACACCTTC

clone_size: .
d_call: TRBD1
v_call: TRBV5-1
j_call: TRBJ2-7
cdr3_aa: CASSFTPGQAQYF
cdr3_nt: TGCGCCAGCAGCTTCACCCCGGGACAGGCGCAGTACTTC